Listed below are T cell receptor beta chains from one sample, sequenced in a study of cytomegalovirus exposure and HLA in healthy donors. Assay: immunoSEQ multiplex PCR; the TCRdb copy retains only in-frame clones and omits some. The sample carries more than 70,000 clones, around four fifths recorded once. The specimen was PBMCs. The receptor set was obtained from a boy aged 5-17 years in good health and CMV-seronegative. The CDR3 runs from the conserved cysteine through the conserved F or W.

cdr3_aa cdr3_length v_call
CASSLRETYNEQFF 14 TRBV9
CASSQDRASNQPQHF 15 TRBV4-3
CASSFDSNSWNTEAFF 16 TRBV28
CSVETGTYEQYF 12 TRBV29-1
CASSFLTGDNEKLFF 15 TRBV7-2
CASSYSGSSNQPQHF 15 TRBV6-5
CASRDNNQPQHF 12 TRBV10-2
CASSVGRRNTGELFF 15 TRBV9
CASSSNTDTQYF 12 TRBV5-4
CASSFEGAMDTEAFF 15 TRBV4-2
CASSFTGLGTDTQYF 15 TRBV27
CASSQDWRGNYGYTF 15 TRBV4-3
CASSSQGFGNTEAFF 15 TRBV7-2
CASSLGLDTYTEAFF 15 TRBV7-6
CASSLELGDRQETQYF 16 TRBV5-4
CASSATVQGPRDGNTIYF 18 TRBV5-4
CASSLSRTGLQPQHF 15 TRBV6-5
CASSYGGTGGLF 12 TRBV6-6
CASSLLRLAGGPNQETQYF 19 TRBV7-9
CASRPGSWTGELFF 14 TRBV11-2
CASSRRQGKGQYF 13 TRBV19
CASSPRQGQGANEQYF 16 TRBV4-1
CASSLAGGSYNSPLHF 16 TRBV4-3
CSAMPGGTGHTEAFF 15 TRBV29-1
CASSGPPGGKLFF 13 TRBV4-1
CATTFPTGEAFF 12 TRBV7-8
CASSLKESSSPPLHF 15 TRBV7-2
CASSSGDEQFF 11 TRBV7-6
CASYTMVGGTSYEQYF 16 TRBV28
CASSVEGQGNSPLHF 15 TRBV9
CASSLTGGWYGYTF 14 TRBV27
CASSESETVQETQYF 15 TRBV10-2
CASSLGLVAGVEEQYF 16 TRBV11-2
CASRTPGAEAFF 12 TRBV2
CSAPSGWSSTF 11 TRBV20-1
CASTLAGGSYEQYF 14 TRBV6-1
CASSPDRARREQYF 14 TRBV7-6
CAWSVRQGYEQYF 13 TRBV30